The 26 T cell receptor beta chains reported below all come from one sample, sequenced in a study of blood T cell repertoires in COVID-19. Libraries were prepared by immunoSEQ multiplex PCR; TCRdb keeps only in-frame clonotypes and omits some of them. The profile shows tens of thousands of clones, around 68% of them singletons. What was sequenced was peripheral blood. These receptor sequences come from an older woman with acute or convalescent COVID-19.

The V call is TRBV19, the J call TRBJ2-2, with D hard to call. Germline V gives CDR1 LNHDA, CDR2 SQIVND (reference sequence). CDR3 length: 14 amino acids. The germline V and J ends were trimmed by 7 bases and 3 bases, with 12 bases remaining between them. The CDR3 DNA reads TGTGCCAGTACGAGTGAATCGGACACCGGGGAGCTGTTTTTT. This encodes CASTSESDTGELFF.

On this clone itself: A read error is possible here, since a much larger clone lies one base away. Here the CDR3 reads CASSLNYGETQYF. The CDR3 DNA is TGCGCCAGCAGCTTGAATTACGGGGAGACCCAGTACTTC. The chain joins TRBV5-1 to TRBJ2-5; D is ambiguous. The CDR3 consists of 13 residues. Germline V CDR1 and CDR2: SGHRS, YFSETQ. Trimming removed 1 base from V and 5 bases from J, with 9 bases in between.

The chain has TRBV6-5 and TRBJ2-5; 7 bases fit TRBD2. Unmatched junction bases numbered 6, after V lost 7 bases and J lost 4 bases. The germline gives CDR1 MNHEY, CDR2 SVGAGI. The CDR3 loop spans 13 amino acids. Written as DNA, the CDR3 is TGTGCCAGCATCCTTGGCGGGAGAGAGACCCAGTACTTC. Its translation: CASILGGRETQYF.

This clone was seen just once. The CDR3 sequence is CASSPVRGPWTNEKLFF. The DNA for the CDR3 is TGTGCCAGCAGTCCCGTCAGGGGGCCCTGGACTAATGAAAAACTGTTTTTT. The chain is built from TRBV28 and TRBJ1-4, with 8 bases fitting TRBD1. The CDR3 contains 17 residues. V was pared by 5 bases and J by 2 bases, with 10 bases of the junction left unmatched. Germline lookup yields CDR1 MDHEN and CDR2 SYDVKM.

Concerning this clone: The sample carries other DNA sequences with the same CDR3. The chain is built from TRBV18 and TRBJ1-1, with a possible D match to TRBD1 (6 bases). Germline loops: CDR1 KGHSH, CDR2 LQKENI. CDR3 size: 13 residues. The V and J ends lost 5 bases and 1 base respectively, with 8 bases between them. The CDR3 DNA reads TGTGCCAGCTCAAGGACAGAGAACACTGAAGCTTTCTTT. Translation gives CASSRTENTEAFF. Full variable domain (missing parts from reference TRBV18 and TRBJ1-1): NAGVMQNPRHLVRRRGQEARLRCSPMKGHSHVYWYRQLPEEGLKFMVYLQKENIIDESGMPKERFSAEFPKEGPSILRIQQVVRGDSAAYFCASSRTENTEAFFGQGTRLTVV.

The chain carries TRBV6-5 and TRBJ1-1; D gene unclear. Germline V gene lookup returns CDR1 MNHEY and CDR2 SVGAGI. This CDR3 comprises 14 residues. With 0 bases removed from V and 0 bases from J, the gap between germline ends came to 5 bases. This CDR3 is CASSYSQMNTEAFF. CDR3 DNA: TGTGCCAGCAGTTACTCGCAGATGAACACTGAAGCTTTCTTT.

This chain links TRBV28 with TRBJ1-2, with TRBD1 matching 8 bases. CDR3 size: 14 residues. The J segment lost 8 bases and the V segment lost 5 bases, leaving 10 bases of the junction unmatched. Germline V CDR1 and CDR2: MDHEN, SYDVKM. The CDR3 DNA reads as TGTGCCAGCAGTGCCCAAGGGACAGGTGAAGGCTACACCTTC. Translating it yields CASSAQGTGEGYTF.

The rearrangement links TRBV4-1 to TRBJ2-5, with TRBD2 matching over 14 bases. From germline, CDR1 is MGHRA and CDR2 YSYEKL. V lost 0 bases, J lost 1 base, and 4 bases stayed unmatched. The CDR3 covers 18 residues. CDR3 DNA sequence: TGCGCCAGCAGCCAAGAGCCCGGACTAGCGGGGGGCCAAGAGACCCAGTACTTC. It translates to CASSQEPGLAGGQETQYF.

The J gene is TRBJ1-6, the V gene TRBV2; no clear D. The ends were cut back, 2 bases at V and 2 bases at J, with 7 bases in the middle. This CDR3 spans 15 amino acids. Germline CDR1 and CDR2: SNHLY and FYNNEI. CDR3 protein: CASSEFRTYNSPLHF. The CDR3 DNA sequence: TGTGCCAGCAGTGAATTCAGAACCTATAATTCACCCCTCCACTTT.

This clone has just a few counts. This chain joins TRBV7-4 and TRBJ1-5; 8 bases agree with TRBD1. This CDR3 comprises 16 residues. The ends lost 1 base at V and 6 bases at J; junction bases unmatched: 8. The germline CDR1 and CDR2 sequences are SGHVT and SQSDAQ. The CDR3 spells CASSLVRGRMGQPQHF. CDR3 nucleotide sequence: TGTGCCAGCAGCTTAGTCAGGGGGCGAATGGGTCAGCCCCAGCATTTT.

This clone is large in the sample. The chain is built from TRBV11-3 and TRBJ2-1; D is possibly TRBD1 (6 bases). V lost 1 base and J lost 6, with 19 bases in between. Germline V gene lookup returns CDR1 SGHNT and CDR2 YENEEA. CDR3 size: 17 residues. For the CDR3, the DNA is TGTGCCAGCAGCTTAGGGGGGCTAGTAGGGGCGGGCAATGAGCAGTTCTTC. It is translated as CASSLGGLVGAGNEQFF.

The V call is TRBV1, the J call TRBJ2-1; the DNA was not used to check the table's D call, TRBD1. TRBV1 is a listed pseudogene. This CDR3 has 15 amino acids. The CDR3: CTSSPNGTGSNEQFF. DNA for the CDR3: TGCACCAGCAGCCCGAACGGGACAGGGTCCAATGAGCAGTTCTTC.

The sample holds many counts of this clone. The gene calls are TRBV2 and TRBJ1-5, with D perhaps TRBD1 (5 bases). This CDR3 is 13 amino acids long. Germline V gene sequence: CDR1 SNHLY, CDR2 FYNNEI. Trimming shortened V by 7 bases and J by 4 bases, and 11 bases separated the two germline ends. The CDR3 loop is CASKGARNQPQHF. CDR3 in DNA: TGTGCCAGCAAAGGGGCAAGAAATCAGCCCCAGCATTTT.

V gene TRBV9 combines with J gene TRBJ2-5; possibly TRBD1 for D (6 bases). The CDR3 sequence is 15 residues long. The germline V gene encodes CDR1 SGDLS and CDR2 YYNGEE. The V end lost 2 bases, the J end lost 3 bases, and 14 bases lay between the germline ends. The CDR3 loop reads CASSVAGTPKETQYF. The CDR3 DNA follows: TGTGCCAGCAGCGTGGCCGGGACACCTAAAGAGACCCAGTACTTC.

The V gene is TRBV6-5, the J gene TRBJ1-5; D may be TRBD1 (5 bases). The CDR3 has 15 amino acids. Germline CDR1 MNHEY, CDR2 SVGAGI. The V and J ends lost 0 bases and 5 bases respectively, with 11 bases between them. The CDR3 DNA is TGTGCCAGCAGTTACTCGAGGGGAGGAGATCAGCCCCAGCATTTT. Residues: CASSYSRGGDQPQHF.

Only one count was recorded for this clone. The rearrangement links TRBV6-5 to TRBJ1-1; 7 bases align to TRBD1. This CDR3 has 16 amino acids. V was pared by 4 bases and J by 3 bases, with 11 bases of the junction left unmatched. Germline CDR1 MNHEY, CDR2 SVGAGI. The CDR3 region is CASSSEGAEVDTEAFF. DNA for the CDR3: TGTGCCAGCAGTTCCGAGGGGGCGGAGGTCGACACTGAAGCTTTCTTT.

The CDR3 loop reads CASALAGGPDTQYF. CDR3 DNA sequence: TGTGCCAGCGCTTTAGCGGGGGGGCCAGATACGCAGTATTTT. The rearrangement links TRBV7-9 to TRBJ2-3; 11 bases are shared with TRBD2. From germline, CDR1 is SEHNR and CDR2 FQNEAQ (reference sequence). The length of the CDR3 is 14 residues. The junction had 5 bases not matched to a gene; V was cut back by 8 bases and J by 4 bases.

The chain combines TRBV12-5 with TRBJ2-7; a weak D match, TRBD1 (5 bases). There are 15 residues in the CDR3. Germline loops: CDR1 LGHNT, CDR2 FRNRAP. V shed 2 bases and J shed 3 bases, with 14 bases lying between them. As DNA, the CDR3 is TGTGCTAGTGGTTTGTGGGCAGGGTCTTACTACGAGCAGTACTTC. It encodes CASGLWAGSYYEQYF.

This chain uses TRBV3-1 (or the pseudogene TRBV3-2) with TRBJ1-2, with D perhaps matching TRBD1 (5 bases). V gave up 0 bases and J gave up 0 bases, with 5 bases separating them. Germline V gene lookup returns CDR1 LGHDT and CDR2 YNNKEL (reference sequence). CDR3 length: 14 residues. This CDR3 is CASSQEGANYGYTF. CDR3 sequence (DNA): TGTGCCAGCAGCCAAGAAGGGGCTAACTATGGCTACACCTTC.

The chain joins TRBV3-1 (or the pseudogene TRBV3-2) to TRBJ2-1, with TRBD2 identical over 10 bases. With 2 bases clipped from V and 8 bases from J, the junction kept 12 bases outside the gene matches. CDR1 and CDR2 (germline): LGHDT, YNNKEL (reference sequence). This CDR3 spans 17 amino acids. The CDR3, as DNA: TGTGCCAGCAGCCAATTCGGTCAGGCTAGCGGGGGTTATGAGCAGTTCTTC. Translated: CASSQFGQASGGYEQFF.

This clone has more than one count but fewer than ten. The chain uses TRBV6-5 and TRBJ1-6; D uncertain. The CDR3 consists of 15 residues. The V end was cut by 7 bases, the J end by 4 bases, with 14 bases between. The germline V gene encodes CDR1 MNHEY and CDR2 SVGAGI. For the CDR3, the DNA is TGTGCCAGCACGGACTCCCCTAGGTATAATTCACCCCTCCACTTT. This translates into CASTDSPRYNSPLHF.

Only one count was recorded for this clone. The rearrangement links TRBV28 to TRBJ1-3; 8 nucleotides match TRBD1. This CDR3 is built from 14 residues. J lost 3 bases, V lost 6 bases, and 4 bases had no gene match. From germline, CDR1 is MDHEN and CDR2 SYDVKM. CDR3 in amino acids: CASRTGAFGNTIYF. The CDR3 DNA reads as TGTGCCAGCAGGACAGGGGCTTTTGGAAACACCATATATTTT.

The rearrangement links TRBV3-1 (or the pseudogene TRBV3-2) to TRBJ1-3; maybe TRBD1 (5 bases). This CDR3 comprises 14 residues. V lost 7 bases and J lost 0, with 10 bases in between. CDR1 is LGHDT and CDR2 is YNNKEL in the germline V gene (reference sequence). CDR3 protein: CASTLGGSGNTIYF. The CDR3 DNA follows: TGTGCCAGCACCCTCGGGGGCTCTGGAAACACCATATATTTT.

On this clone: Within the sample, other DNA sequences also encode this same CDR3. The rearrangement links TRBV7-3 to TRBJ1-1; TRBD1 matches 7 bases. Germline CDR1 is SGHTA and CDR2 is FQGTGA. The CDR3 is 14 residues long. The J segment lost 1 base and the V segment lost 7 bases, leaving 6 bases of the junction unmatched. CDR3 protein: CASIPGGTNTEAFF. CDR3 nucleotide sequence: TGTGCCAGCATCCCAGGGGGGACGAACACTGAAGCTTTCTTT. The full variable domain, its missing parts supplied by reference TRBV7-3 and TRBJ1-1, is GAGVSQTPSNKVTEKGKYVELRCDPISGHTALYWYRQSLGQGPEFLIYFQGTGAADDSGLPNDRFFAVRPEGSVSTLKIQRTERGDSAVYLCASIPGGTNTEAFFGQGTRLTVV.

This clone has just one count. The J gene is TRBJ2-5, the V gene TRBV29-1; D is uncertain. Trimming removed 7 bases at V and 5 bases at J, with 17 bases between. This CDR3 is built from 13 residues. Germline V gene lookup returns CDR1 SQVTM and CDR2 ANQGSEA. This chain's CDR3 is CSATGFLAETQYF. CDR3 in DNA: TGCAGCGCCACCGGGTTTCTTGCCGAGACCCAGTACTTC. Based on the CDR3 plus reference TRBV29-1 and TRBJ2-5, the full variable domain is SAVISQKPSRDICQRGTSLTIQCQVDSQVTMMFWYRQQPGQSLTLIATANQGSEATYESGFVIDKFPISRPNLTFSTLTVSNMSPEDSSIYLCSATGFLAETQYFGPGTRLLVL.

About this clone: This same CDR3 is encoded by further DNA sequences in the sample. The rearrangement links TRBV3-1 (or the pseudogene TRBV3-2) to TRBJ1-1, with D uncertain. Germline V gene sequence: CDR1 LGHDT, CDR2 YNNKEL (reference sequence). The V end was cut by 0 bases, the J end by 2 bases, with 7 bases between. The CDR3 is 14 amino acids. Written as DNA, the CDR3 is TGTGCCAGCAGCCAAGACGGAGGTAACACTGAAGCTTTCTTT. This sequence encodes CASSQDGGNTEAFF.